This T cell receptor beta chain stems from a study of human versus mouse CDR3 diversity and MHC coevolution. Clones were read by immunoSEQ multiplex PCR, and TCRdb kept only the in-frame ones, dropping some. The sample has around 74,000 clones, less than 95% seen once; the top ten hold about 0.14%. In germline, CDR1 is SGHNT, CDR2 YYREEE (reference sequence). This CDR3 is 14 amino acids long. The ends lost 0 bases at V and 6 bases at J; junction bases unmatched: 3. Naive CD4 T cells, CD45RO-negative and CD62L-positive, were flow-sorted from PBMCs. Source material: naive CD4+ T cells from blood. This sample's subset: CD45RO-negative CD62L-positive naive CD4 T cells. The genes are TRBV5-4 and TRBJ2-1; TRBD2 agrees at 7 bases. This sequence was found in a person aged 25 to 69 in good health. CDR3 in DNA: TGTGCCAGCAGCTTGGGTGGGAGGGGCAATGAGCAGTTCTTC. Translating gives CASSLGGRGNEQFF.